This TCR beta chain was captured by sequencing in a study of T cell changes during pregnancy in multiple sclerosis. Profiled with immunoSEQ multiplex PCR; TCRdb holds only in-frame clones, not every one. The sample includes around 60,000 clones, about 90% of them seen just once. The sequence came from a female donor in good health, enrolled as a control in a pregnancy study. The starting material was CD4+ T cells from peripheral blood mononuclear cells, obtained after pregnancy.

CDR3 coding DNA: TGTGCCAGCACCAAAATGACTAGCGGGGCCTTTTCAGAGACCCAGTACTTC. Its translation is CASTKMTSGAFSETQYF. V is TRBV7-6 and J is TRBJ2-5; 11 positions match TRBD2. Germline values: CDR1 SGHVS, CDR2 FNYEAQ. The CDR3 extends over 17 amino acids. V dropped 7 bases and J dropped 4; count of bases not matched to a gene: 14.